Listed here are 18 T cell receptor beta chains from one sample, sequenced in a study of cytomegalovirus exposure and HLA in healthy donors. The PCR contained 60 Vbeta and 13 Jbeta primers. Clones were read by immunoSEQ multiplex PCR, and TCRdb kept only the in-frame ones, dropping some. The sample records 130,000 to 150,000 clones, 60% to 80% being singletons. The specimen sequenced was PBMCs. These receptors were collected from a male donor in good health and CMV-seronegative.

This rearrangement joins TRBV6-5 to TRBJ2-7; TRBD1 agrees at 9 bases. Germline CDR1 and CDR2: MNHEY and SVGAGI. The CDR3 extends over 14 amino acids. The V and J ends lost 5 bases and 4 bases, in that order; junction bases with no gene match: 6. CDR3 bases: TGTGCCAGCAGTATTGGACAGGGGTGGTACGAGCAGTACTTC. Translated, it gives CASSIGQGWYEQYF.

The chain carries TRBV18 and TRBJ2-7; 9 nucleotides match TRBD2. The junction had 7 bases not matched to a gene; V was cut back by 6 bases and J by 1 base. CDR1 is KGHSH, CDR2 LQKENI, per germline. The CDR3 has 15 residues. The CDR3 nucleotides are TGTGCCAGCTCCGATAGCGGGAGCCCTTCCTACGAGCAGTACTTC. This translates into CASSDSGSPSYEQYF.

This clone was recorded a few times. The rearrangement links TRBV5-4 to TRBJ2-4; D is ambiguous. CDR3 length: 13 amino acids. Trimming pared 0 bases from V and 7 bases from J, leaving 8 bases between. Per the germline V gene, CDR1 is SGHNT and CDR2 is YYREEE (reference sequence). CDR3 amino acids: CASSLGVENIQYF. Written as DNA, the CDR3 is TGTGCCAGCAGCTTGGGGGTGGAGAACATTCAGTACTTC.

The sample holds a few counts of this clone. The chain uses TRBV15 and TRBJ2-1; D remains ambiguous. The CDR3 totals 14 residues. The V end lost 5 bases, the J end lost 0 bases, and 8 bases lay between the germline ends. Germline V CDR1 and CDR2: LNHNV, YYDKDF (reference sequence). In nucleotides, the CDR3 is TGTGCCACCAGCCCCCCCGGCTCCTACAATGAGCAGTTCTTC. Translation gives CATSPPGSYNEQFF. Variable domain in full (rest from reference TRBV15 and TRBJ2-1): DAMVIQNPRYQVTQFGKPVTLSCSQTLNHNVMYWYQQKSSQAPKLLFHYYDKDFNNEADTPDNFQSRRPNTSFCFLDIRSPGLGDTAMYLCATSPPGSYNEQFFGPGTRLTVL.

The chain has TRBV4-3 and TRBJ2-2; 8 bases fit TRBD2. Germline values: CDR1 LGHNA, CDR2 YSLEER. The CDR3 length is 16 residues. V lost 4 bases and J lost 5; bases outside the gene matches: 9. The CDR3 loop is CASSPPGGRSTGELFF. The DNA of the CDR3 is TGCGCCAGCAGCCCCCCGGGGGGGCGGAGTACCGGGGAGCTGTTTTTT.

V is TRBV19 and J is TRBJ1-5; D gene uncertain. The V gene lost 7 bases and the J gene lost 6 bases, with 13 bases spanning the gap. Germline values: CDR1 LNHDA, CDR2 SQIVND (reference sequence). CDR3 length equals 13 residues. The CDR3 region is CASTQRPGQPQHF. The CDR3 DNA reads as TGTGCCAGTACCCAACGACCGGGTCAGCCCCAGCATTTT.

This rearrangement joins TRBV25-1 to TRBJ2-3, with 7 positions matching TRBD1. V gave up 0 bases and J gave up 3 bases; unmatched junction bases: 3. There are 15 residues in the CDR3. CDR1 and CDR2 from the germline V gene are MGHDK and SYGVNS. CDR3 bases: TGTGCCAGCAGTGAATATCGGACAGGAACAGATACGCAGTATTTT. Its protein product is CASSEYRTGTDTQYF.

This chain uses TRBV10-3 with TRBJ1-2; maybe TRBD1 (6 bases). The V gene lost 1 base and the J gene lost 2 bases, with 11 bases spanning the gap. Germline assignment: CDR1 ENHRY and CDR2 SYGVKD. This CDR3 has 15 amino acids. The CDR3 region has the DNA TGTGCCATCAGTGAGTTCGAACAGGGAAACTATGGCTACACCTTC. Amino acids: CAISEFEQGNYGYTF.

This chain joins TRBV5-1 and TRBJ2-7, with 8 positions matching TRBD1. Germline V gene data show CDR1 as SGHRS and CDR2 as YFSETQ. The CDR3 consists of 15 residues. V trimming: 6 bases; J trimming: 2 bases; junction bases outside the gene matches: 10. The CDR3 region is CASTPRTGRTYEQYF. CDR3 coding DNA: TGCGCCAGCACCCCTAGGACAGGGAGGACCTACGAGCAGTACTTC.

The rearrangement links TRBV7-2 to TRBJ2-7, with 10 bases matching TRBD2. The germline V gene encodes CDR1 SGHTA and CDR2 FQGNSA. The CDR3 loop spans 16 amino acids. V gave up 1 base and J gave up 2 bases; unmatched junction bases: 5. The CDR3 region is CASSLGRTSGAYEQYF. CDR3 DNA: TGTGCCAGCAGCTTAGGGCGGACTAGCGGCGCCTACGAGCAGTACTTC.

The chain carries TRBV4-3 and TRBJ2-7; 7 bases fit TRBD1. From germline, CDR1 is LGHNA and CDR2 YSLEER. V gave up 0 bases and J gave up 6 bases; unmatched junction bases: 8. This CDR3 contains 15 residues. CDR3 protein: CASSQDYPSGGEQYF. The CDR3, as DNA: TGCGCCAGCAGCCAAGATTATCCTTCAGGGGGCGAGCAGTACTTC.

The sample holds one count of this clone. A junction end diverges from the germline sequence, so it may reflect a read error. The chain uses TRBV7-9 and TRBJ1-2, with D possibly being TRBD1 (5 bases). The CDR3 runs 13 residues. Germline CDR1 and CDR2: SEHNR and FQNEAQ (reference sequence). The CDR3 here is CSSSLEQEYGYTF. CDR3 coding DNA: TGTTCCAGCAGCTTGGAACAGGAATATGGCTACACCTTC. Variable domain in full (rest from reference TRBV7-9 and TRBJ1-2): DTGVSQNPRHKITKRGQNVTFRCDPISEHNRLYWYRQTLGQGPEFLTYFQNEAQLEKSRLLSDRFSAERPKGSFSTLEIQRTEQGDSAMYLCSSSLEQEYGYTFGSGTRLTVV.

The chain recombines TRBV30 with TRBJ1-3; D is possibly TRBD1 (6 bases). CDR1 GTSNPN and CDR2 SVGIG come from the germline V gene (reference sequence). V was cut by 2 bases and J by 0 bases, with 11 bases left in between. CDR3 length: 15 amino acids. In nucleotides, the CDR3 is TGTGCCTGGAGTAACGGACAGCTCTCTGGAAACACCATATATTTT. Protein sequence: CAWSNGQLSGNTIYF.

The chain joins TRBV5-1 to TRBJ1-1, with D tentatively TRBD1 (5 bases). Trimming shortened V by 4 bases and J by 2 bases, and 9 bases separated the two germline ends. Germline V gene lookup returns CDR1 SGHRS and CDR2 YFSETQ. The CDR3 length is 13 residues. This chain's CDR3 is CASSLTENTEAFF. In DNA, the CDR3 is TGCGCCAGCAGCCTGACAGAAAACACTGAAGCTTTCTTT.

This clone was counted only a few times. The chain couples TRBV2 to TRBJ2-1; a possible D gene is TRBD2 (6 bases). The CDR3 has 15 amino acids. Germline V gene data show CDR1 as SNHLY and CDR2 as FYNNEI. Trimming cost V 3 bases and J 0 bases, with 9 bases left between them. Here the CDR3 reads CASSDPGGSYNEQFF. DNA of the CDR3: TGTGCCAGCAGTGACCCCGGGGGCTCCTACAATGAGCAGTTCTTC.

The chain links TRBV11-2 to TRBJ2-1; D gene ambiguous. Germline V gives CDR1 SGHAT, CDR2 FQNNGV. Trimming stripped 1 base from V and 6 bases from J, with 7 bases between. The CDR3 is 13 residues long. The DNA of the CDR3 is TGTGCCAGCAGCTTAGGGTTTAGCAATGAGCAGTTCTTC. Translated, it gives CASSLGFSNEQFF.

The rearrangement joins TRBV12-5 to TRBJ2-5; 7 bases match TRBD1. The J call may be incorrect, as the DNA end agrees better with TRBJ2-7. In germline, CDR1 is LGHNT, CDR2 FRNRAP. There are 13 residues in the CDR3. CDR3 coding DNA: TGTGCTAGTGGTCCGTACAGGGGCTACGAGCAGTACTTC. Its translation is CASGPYRGYEQYF.

This chain uses TRBV4-3 with TRBJ1-2; tentative D call: TRBD1 (6 bases). Trimming took off 0 bases at V and 4 bases at J, with 18 bases between the two ends. CDR3 length: 17 amino acids. From germline, CDR1 is LGHNA and CDR2 YSLEER. The CDR3 sequence is CASSQDGGAQGGYGYTF. In DNA form, the CDR3 reads TGCGCCAGCAGCCAAGACGGGGGGGCACAGGGTGGCTATGGCTACACCTTC.